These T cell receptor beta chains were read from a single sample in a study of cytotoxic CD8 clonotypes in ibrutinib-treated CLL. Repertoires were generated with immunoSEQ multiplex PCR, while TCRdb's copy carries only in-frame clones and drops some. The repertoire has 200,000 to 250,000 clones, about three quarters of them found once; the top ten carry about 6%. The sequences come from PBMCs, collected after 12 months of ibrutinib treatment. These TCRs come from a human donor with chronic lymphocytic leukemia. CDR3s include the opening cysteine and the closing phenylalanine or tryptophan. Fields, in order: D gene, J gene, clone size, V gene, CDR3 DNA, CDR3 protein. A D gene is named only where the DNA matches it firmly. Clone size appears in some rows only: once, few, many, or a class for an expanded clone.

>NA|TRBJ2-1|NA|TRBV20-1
TGCAGTGCTAGATGGGCTAATGAGCAGTTCTTC
CSARWANEQFF
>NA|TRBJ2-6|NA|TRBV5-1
TGCGCCAGCAGTACTCAGGGTTCTGGGGCCAACGTCCTGACTTTC
CASSTQGSGANVLTF
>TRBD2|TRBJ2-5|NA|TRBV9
TGTGCCAGCAGCGTGGGACTAGCGGGCACCTCGGGGAAAGAGACCCAGTACTTC
CASSVGLAGTSGKETQYF
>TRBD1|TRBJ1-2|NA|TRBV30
TGTGCCTGGAGTGTACCTACAGGGGTGTATGGCTACACCTTC
CAWSVPTGVYGYTF
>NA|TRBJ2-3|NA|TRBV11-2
TGTGCCAGCAGCTTAGTAAGAGGCGGAGATACGCAGTATTTT
CASSLVRGGDTQYF
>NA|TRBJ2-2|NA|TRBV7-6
TGTGCCAGCAGCGCGGGACCGAACACCGGGGAGCTGTTTTTT
CASSAGPNTGELFF
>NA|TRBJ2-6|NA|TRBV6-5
TGTGCCAGCATAGGTTCTGGGGCCAACGTCCTGACTTTC
CASIGSGANVLTF
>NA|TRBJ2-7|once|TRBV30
TGTGCCTGGAGTCCTCCGTTAGGGGATTCCTACGAGCAGTACTTC
CAWSPPLGDSYEQYF
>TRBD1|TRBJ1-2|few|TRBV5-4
TGTGCCAGCAGGATACAGGGGGCTACCTATGGCTACACCTTC
CASRIQGATYGYTF
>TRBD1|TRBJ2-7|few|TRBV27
TGTGCCAGCAGTTTATCACCGGGACAGGGATCCGAGCAGTACTTC
CASSLSPGQGSEQYF
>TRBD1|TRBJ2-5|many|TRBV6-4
TGTGCCAGCAGTCGAGACAGGGAGGAGACCCAGTACTTC
CASSRDREETQYF
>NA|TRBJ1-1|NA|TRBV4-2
TGTGCCAGCACTGGTAGGAGGGGTTTTAACACTGAAGCTTTCTTT
CASTGRRGFNTEAFF
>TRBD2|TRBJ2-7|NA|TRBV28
TGTGCCAGCAGACCCCCTAGCGGGAGGGCAGGTGAGCAGTACTTC
CASRPPSGRAGEQYF
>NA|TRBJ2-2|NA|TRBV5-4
TGTGCCAGCAGCTTGAGCGCGGGCGGGATAGAGACGAACACCGGGGAGCTGTTTTTT
CASSLSAGGIETNTGELFF
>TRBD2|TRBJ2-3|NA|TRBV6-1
TGTGCCAGCAGTTCACTTAGCGGGGGGGTTCTTACGCAGTATTTT
CASSSLSGGVLTQYF
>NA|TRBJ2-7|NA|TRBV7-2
TGTGCCAGCAGCCTTGGCTTATGGGGGAGATACGAGCAGTACTTC
CASSLGLWGRYEQYF
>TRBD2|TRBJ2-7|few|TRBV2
TGTGCCAGCAGTGAAGGAACTAGCGGGACCTACGAGCAGTACTTC
CASSEGTSGTYEQYF
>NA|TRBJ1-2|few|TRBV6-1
TGTGCCAGCAGACCCGGGCCGGGCTCTGGCTACACCTTC
CASRPGPGSGYTF
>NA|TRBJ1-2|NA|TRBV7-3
TGTGCCAGCAGTAACCGGGGGGGTGACTATGGCTACACCTTC
CASSNRGGDYGYTF
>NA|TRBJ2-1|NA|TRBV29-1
TGCAGCGTACAGGTGGGTGAGCAGTTCTTC
CSVQVGEQFF
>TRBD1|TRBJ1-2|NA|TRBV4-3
TGCGCCAGCAGCCAGGGGGGCGGACAGGGAGTTAGCTATGGCTACACCTTC
CASSQGGGQGVSYGYTF
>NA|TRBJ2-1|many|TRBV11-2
TGTGCCAGCAGCTTAAGTAGGGCCCGTGAGCAGTTCTTC
CASSLSRAREQFF
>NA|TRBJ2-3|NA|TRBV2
TGTGCCAGCAGTGACTTCGTCCCGCAGTATTTT
CASSDFVPQYF
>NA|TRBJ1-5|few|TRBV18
TGTGCCAGCTCACCAACGGCCGGGGAGCCCCAGCATTTT
CASSPTAGEPQHF
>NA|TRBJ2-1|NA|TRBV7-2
TGTGCCAGCAGCTTAAGCGTATACAATGAGCAGTTCTTC
CASSLSVYNEQFF
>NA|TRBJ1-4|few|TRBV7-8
TGTGCCAGCAGTCAGAGCGGTCATGCAACTAATGAAAAACTGTTTTTT
CASSQSGHATNEKLFF
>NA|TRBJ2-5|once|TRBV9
TGTGCCAGCAGCGTAGGCCCTGGGGGGGAGACCCAGTACTTC
CASSVGPGGETQYF
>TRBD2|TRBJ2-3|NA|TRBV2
TGTGCCAGCAGGTTCGGGACTAGTGGAGCAGATACGCAGTATTTT
CASRFGTSGADTQYF
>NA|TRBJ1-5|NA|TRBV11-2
TGTGCCAGCAGCCCTCCCGGGACACTGCAGCCCCAGCATTTT
CASSPPGTLQPQHF
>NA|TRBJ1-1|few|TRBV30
TGTGCCTGGAGTGTAGTGGCGAACACTGAAGCTTTCTTT
CAWSVVANTEAFF
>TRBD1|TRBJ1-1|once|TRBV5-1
TGCGCCAGCAGCTTGGTTCAGGCAGGGGGGACTGAAGCTTTCTTT
CASSLVQAGGTEAFF
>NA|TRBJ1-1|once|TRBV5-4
TGTGCCAGCAGCTTGGCCCCCAGAGATGAAGCTTTCTTT
CASSLAPRDEAFF
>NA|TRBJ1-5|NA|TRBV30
TGTGCCTGGAGTGTAAGGCAGGGGCATTTGGGAGGGCCCCAGCATTTT
CAWSVRQGHLGGPQHF
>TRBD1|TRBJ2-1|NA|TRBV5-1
TGCGCCAGCAGCTTGACCGGCCCTGGGACAGGGTCTGCGCGGGGCAGGGGGAATGAGCAGTTCTTC
CASSLTGPGTGSARGRGNEQFF
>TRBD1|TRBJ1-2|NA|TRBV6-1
TGTGCCAGCAGTGAACTAGGCCTTGACAGGGCGGGTAAGGGCTACACCTTC
CASSELGLDRAGKGYTF
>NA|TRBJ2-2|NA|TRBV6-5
TGTGCCAGCAGTCGGAAGGGCACCGGGGAGCTGTTTTTT
CASSRKGTGELFF
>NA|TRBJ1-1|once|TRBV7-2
TGTGCCAGCAGCGATACAGGGCGGGTAAGCGCTGAAGCTTTCTTT
CASSDTGRVSAEAFF
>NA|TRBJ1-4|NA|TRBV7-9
TGTGCCAGCAGCTTTAGCGGCAGGGATGGGGAAAAACTGTTTTTT
CASSFSGRDGEKLFF
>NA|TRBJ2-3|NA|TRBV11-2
TGTGCCAGCAGTCCAGGGGTAACAGATACGCAGTATTTT
CASSPGVTDTQYF
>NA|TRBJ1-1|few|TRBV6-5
TGTGCCAGCAGTTACGGAGTGACAGAGAACACTGAAGCTTTCTTT
CASSYGVTENTEAFF
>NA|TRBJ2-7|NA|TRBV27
TGTGCCAGCAGTCCCTACCTGGGCGAGCAGTACTTC
CASSPYLGEQYF
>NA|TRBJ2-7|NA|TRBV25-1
TGTGCCAGCAGTGACCGATCCTACGAGCAGTACTTC
CASSDRSYEQYF
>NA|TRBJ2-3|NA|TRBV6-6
TGTGCCAGCAGGGGAGACCTTCTGTCCGATACGCAGTATTTT
CASRGDLLSDTQYF
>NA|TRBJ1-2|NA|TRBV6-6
TGTGCCAGCAATCCAGCAAACTATGGCTACACCTTC
CASNPANYGYTF
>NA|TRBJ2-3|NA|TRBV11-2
TGTGCCGGCAGCTTATTACATGGGTACACAGATACGCAGTATTTT
CAGSLLHGYTDTQYF
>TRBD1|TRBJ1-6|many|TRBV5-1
TGCGCCAGCAGCTCGGTATACAGGGGAGTGTGGTCACCCCTCCACTTT
CASSSVYRGVWSPLHF
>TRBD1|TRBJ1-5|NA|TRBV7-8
TGTGCCAGCAGCTGGGACAGGGTGTCGAGCAATCAGCCCCAGCATTTT
CASSWDRVSSNQPQHF
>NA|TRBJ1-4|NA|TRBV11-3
TGTGCCAGCAGCTCTAGGGGTCCTGGTAATGAAAAACTGTTTTTT
CASSSRGPGNEKLFF
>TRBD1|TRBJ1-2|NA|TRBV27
TGTGCCAGCAGTTCACTTCTCCGGGACAGGGGCGTCTATGGCTACACCTTC
CASSSLLRDRGVYGYTF
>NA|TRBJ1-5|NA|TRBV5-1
TGCGCCAGCAGCCCGGACCTCAATCAGCCCCAGCATTTT
CASSPDLNQPQHF
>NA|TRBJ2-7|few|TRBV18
TGTGCCAGCTCACCAGGAACCGGGCCCTCCTACGAGCAGTACTTC
CASSPGTGPSYEQYF
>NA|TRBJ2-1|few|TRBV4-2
TGTGCCAGCAGCCAAGACGAGATCCCGGCCTACAATGAGCAGTTCTTC
CASSQDEIPAYNEQFF
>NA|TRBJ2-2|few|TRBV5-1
TGCGCCAGCAGCTTGGGGGTCACCGGGGAGCTGTTTTTT
CASSLGVTGELFF
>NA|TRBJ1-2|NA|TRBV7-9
TGTGCCAGCAGCCCAAATGCGGGGGTCTATGGCTACACCTTC
CASSPNAGVYGYTF
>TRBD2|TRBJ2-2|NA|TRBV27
TGTGCCAGCGGGGGGGGCGGGGAGCTGTTTTTT
CASGGGGELFF
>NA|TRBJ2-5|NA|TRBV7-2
TGTGCCAGCAGCTTGGGAAACTACCAAGAGACCCAGTACTTC
CASSLGNYQETQYF